The 30 T cell receptor beta chains listed next were all sequenced from one sample in a study of blood T cell repertoires in COVID-19. Some clones are missing from TCRdb's copy, which holds only in-frame ones; the method was immunoSEQ multiplex PCR. The sample lists some 70,000 clones; around 90% were seen once. The specimen was peripheral blood. All receptors derive from a man in his fifties with active COVID-19.

The genes are TRBV7-9 and TRBJ1-5, with 8 nucleotides matching TRBD1. The J segment lost 5 bases and the V segment lost 3 bases, leaving 0 bases of the junction unmatched. This CDR3 region has 13 residues. The germline gives CDR1 SEHNR, CDR2 FQNEAQ (reference sequence). The CDR3: CASSLTGDQPQHF. The CDR3 nucleotides read TGTGCCAGCAGCTTGACAGGGGATCAGCCCCAGCATTTT.

The rearrangement links TRBV9 to TRBJ2-3; D ambiguous. This CDR3 contains 14 residues. Germline V lookup: CDR1 SGDLS, CDR2 YYNGEE. V lost 0 bases to trimming and J lost 2 bases, with 7 bases between them. CDR3 loop: CASSVESYTDTQYF. Written as DNA, the CDR3 is TGTGCCAGCAGCGTAGAGTCCTACACAGATACGCAGTATTTT.

The V call is TRBV18, the J call TRBJ2-7; 10 bases agree with TRBD2. J lost 4 bases, V lost 6 bases, and 6 bases had no gene match. The CDR3 totals 14 residues. Per germline, CDR1 KGHSH and CDR2 LQKENI. CDR3 protein: CASSTAGGVYEQYF. The DNA for the CDR3 is TGTGCCAGCTCCACAGCGGGAGGGGTTTACGAGCAGTACTTC. Full variable domain (rest looked up from reference TRBV18 and TRBJ2-7): NAGVMQNPRHLVRRRGQEARLRCSPMKGHSHVYWYRQLPEEGLKFMVYLQKENIIDESGMPKERFSAEFPKEGPSILRIQQVVRGDSAAYFCASSTAGGVYEQYFGPGTRLTVT.

The V call is TRBV5-4, the J call TRBJ2-5; D is ambiguous. The length of the CDR3 is 12 residues. CDR1 is SGHNT and CDR2 is YYREEE in the germline V gene (reference sequence). Trimming cost V 4 bases and J 4 bases, with 8 bases left between them. The CDR3 region is CASSRTGETQYF. The CDR3 DNA is TGTGCCAGCAGCCGAACTGGAGAGACCCAGTACTTC.

This sequence joins TRBV9 and TRBJ1-3; TRBD1 might be the D (5 bases). CDR1 and CDR2 (germline): SGDLS, YYNGEE. V was trimmed by 1 base and J by 0 bases, leaving 11 bases between them. The CDR3 is 16 amino acids. CDR3 protein: CASSVLPTDSGNTIYF. The CDR3, as DNA: TGTGCCAGCAGCGTACTCCCGACAGACTCTGGAAACACCATATATTTT. The whole variable domain, remainder taken from reference TRBV9 and TRBJ1-3, is DSGVTQTPKHLITATGQRVTLRCSPRSGDLSVYWYQQSLDQGLQFLIQYYNGEERAKGNILERFSAQQFPDLHSELNLSSLELGDSALYFCASSVLPTDSGNTIYFGEGSWLTVV.

This chain joins TRBV7-2 and TRBJ2-7; D gene uncertain. Germline V gene sequence: CDR1 SGHTA, CDR2 FQGNSA. V lost 3 bases and J lost 5, with 11 bases in between. The CDR3 totals 13 residues. The chain's CDR3 is CASSLAGWDEQYF. The CDR3 nucleotides are TGTGCCAGCAGCTTGGCCGGGTGGGACGAGCAGTACTTC.

The rearrangement uses TRBV30 and TRBJ2-1; maybe TRBD2 (5 bases). Germline V gene sequence: CDR1 GTSNPN, CDR2 SVGIG (reference sequence). The length of the CDR3 is 12 residues. Trimming stripped 4 bases from V and 9 bases from J, with 13 bases between. The CDR3 region is CAWTHWAGEQFF. In DNA, the CDR3 is TGTGCCTGGACTCACTGGGCGGGTGAGCAGTTCTTC.

The chain employs TRBV5-6 and TRBJ1-2, with D possibly TRBD1 on 6 matching bases. Trimming pared 4 bases from V and 2 bases from J, leaving 12 bases between. Germline V lookup: CDR1 SGHDT, CDR2 YYEEEE. This CDR3 has 14 residues. CDR3 nucleotides: TGTGCCAGCAGCCTGGGACAAAACAACTATGGCTACACCTTC. It is translated as CASSLGQNNYGYTF. Full variable domain (remainder filled in from reference TRBV5-6 and TRBJ1-2): DAGVTQSPTHLIKTRGQQVTLRCSPKSGHDTVSWYQQALGQGPQFIFQYYEEEERQRGNFPDRFSGHQFPNYSSELNVNALLLGDSALYLCASSLGQNNYGYTFGSGTRLTVV.

The J gene is TRBJ1-5, the V gene TRBV7-2; 10 bases align to TRBD1. Germline assignment: CDR1 SGHTA and CDR2 FQGNSA. The J segment lost 5 bases and the V segment lost 2 bases, leaving 3 bases of the junction unmatched. This CDR3 comprises 15 residues. CDR3 nucleotide sequence: TGTGCCAGCAGCTTAAGGACAGGGGGGGATCAGCCCCAGCATTTT. Residues: CASSLRTGGDQPQHF.

This clone was detected only a few times. This chain's CDR3 is CASTGDRGTGELFF. The CDR3 DNA reads TGTGCCAGCACCGGAGACAGGGGTACCGGGGAGCTGTTTTTT. The chain is built from TRBV7-9 and TRBJ2-2; 8 bases agree with TRBD1. The CDR3 is 14 amino acids. The germline V gene has CDR1 SEHNR and CDR2 FQNEAQ (reference sequence). V gave up 7 bases and J gave up 5 bases; unmatched junction bases: 6.

CDR3 nucleotides: TGTGCCAGTAGTCCGGGGACAGGGGTGGGACAGCCCCAGCATTTT. Its translation: CASSPGTGVGQPQHF. The chain employs TRBV19 and TRBJ1-5; 10 nucleotides agree with TRBD1. Germline V gene sequence: CDR1 LNHDA, CDR2 SQIVND (reference sequence). This CDR3 has 15 amino acids. Unmatched junction bases numbered 8, after V lost 5 bases and J lost 7 bases.

V usage is TRBV12-5 and J usage is TRBJ2-2; 7 nucleotides align to TRBD1. The CDR3 sequence is 14 residues long. Germline loops: CDR1 LGHNT, CDR2 FRNRAP. V lost 7 bases, J lost 5 bases, and 7 bases stayed unmatched. CDR3: CASDLDRWTGELFF. CDR3 bases: TGTGCTAGTGACCTGGACAGGTGGACCGGGGAGCTGTTTTTT.

This chain joins TRBV9 and TRBJ1-2; no firm D call. Germline CDR1 is SGDLS and CDR2 is YYNGEE. The ends were cut back, 3 bases at V and 4 bases at J, with 7 bases in the middle. This CDR3 contains 12 residues. CDR3 sequence (DNA): TGTGCCAGCAGCGCGGGTGGCTATGGCTACACCTTC. Protein product: CASSAGGYGYTF.

This clone was seen a handful of times. The chain has TRBV28 and TRBJ2-7, with TRBD2 identical over 7 bases. Germline assignment: CDR1 MDHEN and CDR2 SYDVKM. The V gene end was trimmed by 4 bases and the J gene end by 0 bases; junction bases not matched to a gene: 12. The CDR3 consists of 17 residues. The CDR3 DNA reads as TGTGCCAGCAGTTCCCTGATCGACGGGAGGAGCTCCTACGAGCAGTACTTC. It translates to CASSSLIDGRSSYEQYF.

The chain has TRBV6-6 and TRBJ1-4; 7 bases align to TRBD1. Germline V lookup: CDR1 MNHNY, CDR2 SVGAGI (reference sequence). This CDR3 region has 15 residues. J was trimmed by 3 bases and V by 7 bases; bases with no gene match: 8. The DNA of the CDR3 is TGTGCCAGCAATCAGGGGGACAGTTCTAATGAAAAACTGTTTTTT. Its protein is CASNQGDSSNEKLFF.

This chain uses TRBV7-2 with TRBJ2-2, with 7 bases identical to TRBD1. The germline V gene encodes CDR1 SGHTA and CDR2 FQGNSA. V gave up 6 bases and J gave up 3 bases; unmatched junction bases: 4. This CDR3 has 14 amino acids. DNA for the CDR3: TGTGCCAGCAGGGACAGGTTCGACACCGGGGAGCTGTTTTTT. This codes for CASRDRFDTGELFF.

The chain is built from TRBV3-1 (or the pseudogene TRBV3-2) and TRBJ1-2; D might be TRBD1 (6 bases). Between the trimmed V and J ends, which lost 1 base and 14 bases, there was a span of 14 bases. This CDR3 has 12 amino acids. Per the germline V gene, CDR1 is LGHDT and CDR2 is YNNKEL (reference sequence). The CDR3 sequence: CASSQAWTALTF. The CDR3 DNA is TGTGCCAGCAGCCAAGCTTGGACAGCTCTGACCTTC.

The chain employs TRBV2 and TRBJ1-1; D is possibly TRBD1 (6 bases). This CDR3 is built from 14 residues. Between the trimmed V and J ends, which lost 4 bases and 4 bases, there was a span of 13 bases. Germline loops: CDR1 SNHLY, CDR2 FYNNEI. The CDR3 loop is CASSAAGAGTEAFF. The CDR3 DNA sequence: TGTGCCAGCAGTGCCGCAGGGGCTGGCACTGAAGCTTTCTTT.

The rearrangement uses TRBV5-1 and TRBJ2-1; no definite D call. Trimming left V 4 bases short and J 0 bases short, with 11 bases between. The CDR3 has 15 residues. The germline gives CDR1 SGHRS, CDR2 YFSETQ. Written as DNA, the CDR3 is TGCGCCAGCAGCCCCGGAAGGAGCTCCTACAATGAGCAGTTCTTC. Protein product: CASSPGRSSYNEQFF.

The chain uses TRBV6-1 and TRBJ1-2; maybe TRBD1 (6 bases). Trimming pared 2 bases from V and 6 bases from J, leaving 10 bases between. The CDR3 extends over 13 amino acids. Germline V lookup: CDR1 MNHNS, CDR2 SASEGT. The CDR3 loop reads CASSERGYNGYTF. As DNA, the CDR3 is TGTGCCAGCAGTGAAAGGGGGTACAATGGCTACACCTTC.

This clone came up a few times. The chain has TRBV4-2 and TRBJ2-7; tentative D call: TRBD2 (5 bases). The CDR3 is 14 amino acids. The V end lost 3 bases, the J end lost 7 bases, and 16 bases lay between the germline ends. From germline, CDR1 is LGHNA and CDR2 YNFKEQ. CDR3 bases: TGTGCCAGCAGCCAGGTCACGGGATTTGGGGAGCAGTACTTC. It codes for CASSQVTGFGEQYF.

The chain employs TRBV27 and TRBJ1-6; 8 nucleotides agree with TRBD1. The CDR3 runs 18 residues. Germline lookup yields CDR1 MNHEY and CDR2 SMNVEV (reference sequence). The V gene end was trimmed by 2 bases and the J gene end by 6 bases; junction bases not matched to a gene: 12. In DNA form, the CDR3 reads TGTGCCAGCAGTTTAAAAAGACAGGGGACCGGGGGTAATTCACCCCTCCACTTT. Its protein product is CASSLKRQGTGGNSPLHF.

The table lists this clone with a few counts. The CDR3 DNA reads as TGTGCCAGCAGCTTGGGGGAGTCCTACGAGCAGTACTTC. Encoded protein: CASSLGESYEQYF. The chain joins TRBV5-5 to TRBJ2-7; tentative D call: TRBD2 (5 bases). Germline assignment: CDR1 SGHKS and CDR2 YYEKEE (reference sequence). Trimming pared 0 bases from V and 1 base from J, leaving 5 bases between. The CDR3 runs to 13 residues.

J is TRBJ1-2 and V is TRBV7-2; no reliable D call. The CDR3 runs to 14 residues. V shed 5 bases and J shed 4 bases, with 14 bases lying between them. Looked up from germline, CDR1 is SGHTA and CDR2 is FQGNSA. The CDR3 DNA sequence: TGTGCCAGCAGCCCCCCCGGAACGGGCTATGGCTACACCTTC. Translation: CASSPPGTGYGYTF.

V is TRBV4-3 and J is TRBJ2-2, with a possible D match to TRBD2 (6 bases). The ends were cut back, 0 bases at V and 0 bases at J, with 14 bases in the middle. The CDR3 consists of 18 residues. Germline CDR1 and CDR2: LGHNA and YSLEER. CDR3 in DNA: TGCGCCAGCAGCCAAGAGGGCAGGAGGGGCCCGAACACCGGGGAGCTGTTTTTT. Residues: CASSQEGRRGPNTGELFF.

The chain links TRBV2 to TRBJ2-5; 8 bases are shared with TRBD1. Germline CDR1 is SNHLY and CDR2 is FYNNEI. This CDR3 spans 13 amino acids. Germline trimming cut 8 bases from V and 5 bases from J; bases unmatched to any gene: 7. As DNA, the CDR3 is TGTGCCAGCGGGGACAGGCAGCGGGAGACCCAGTACTTC. It translates to CASGDRQRETQYF.

The chain couples TRBV7-3 to TRBJ2-5; TRBD2 matches at 14 bases. CDR1 is SGHTA and CDR2 is FQGTGA in the germline V gene. The CDR3 runs 16 residues. Unmatched junction bases numbered 7, after V lost 5 bases and J lost 5 bases. This CDR3 is CASSPRTSGGMETQYF. CDR3 nucleotides: TGTGCCAGCAGCCCCCGGACTAGCGGGGGGATGGAGACCCAGTACTTC. Based on the CDR3 plus reference TRBV7-3 and TRBJ2-5, the full variable domain is GAGVSQTPSNKVTEKGKYVELRCDPISGHTALYWYRQSLGQGPEFLIYFQGTGAADDSGLPNDRFFAVRPEGSVSTLKIQRTERGDSAVYLCASSPRTSGGMETQYFGPGTRLLVL.

In this sample, this clone turned up a few times. V gene TRBV13 combines with J gene TRBJ1-1; TRBD1 agrees at 9 bases. There are 14 residues in the CDR3. V shed 5 bases, J shed 4 bases, and the junction held 5 bases outside the gene matches. Germline loops: CDR1 PRHDT, CDR2 FYEKMQ (reference sequence). CDR3 sequence: CASSAHRGPTEAFF. The CDR3 DNA sequence: TGTGCCAGCAGCGCTCACAGGGGGCCCACTGAAGCTTTCTTT.

The chain is built from TRBV5-1 and TRBJ2-2; 11 positions match TRBD1. The CDR3 spans 18 residues. Germline-derived CDR1 and CDR2 are SGHRS and YFSETQ. Losses at the gene ends were 4 bases for V and 1 base for J; bases not matched to a gene: 9. CDR3 region: CASSIAGDRGLNTGELFF. CDR3 nucleotides: TGCGCCAGCAGCATTGCGGGGGACAGGGGGTTGAACACCGGGGAGCTGTTTTTT. Filled out from reference TRBV5-1 and TRBJ2-2, the complete variable domain reads KAGVTQTPRYLIKTRGQQVTLSCSPISGHRSVSWYQQTPGQGLQFLFEYFSETQRNKGNFPGRFSGRQFSNSRSEMNVSTLELGDSALYLCASSIAGDRGLNTGELFFGEGSRLTVL.

The chain is built from TRBV4-3 and TRBJ2-7; D possibly corresponds to TRBD1 (6 bases). The germline V gene encodes CDR1 LGHNA and CDR2 YSLEER. The CDR3 covers 15 residues. V gave up 3 bases and J gave up 2 bases, with 14 bases separating them. The CDR3 protein is CASSQGTGSPYEQYF. The CDR3 nucleotides are TGCGCCAGCAGCCAGGGAACAGGGAGCCCCTACGAGCAGTACTTC.